This T cell receptor beta chain was observed in a study of shared clonotypes between healthy human individuals. Sequenced by immunoSEQ multiplex PCR; TCRdb stores in-frame clones only, minus some. The table lists 2 million to 2.5 million clones, approximately 96% of them singletons. Input material: naive CD4+ T cells sorted from blood. This sample's subset: CD45RA+ positively selected. The TCR originated in a man aged 18 to 35 in good health.

DNA of the CDR3: TGCAGCGCCGAAGTAGTAGCGGCCCAAGGGACAGATACGCAGTATTTT. Its protein is CSAEVVAAQGTDTQYF. The V gene is TRBV29-1, the J gene TRBJ2-3, with D possibly matching TRBD2 (6 bases). The CDR3 has 16 residues. Germline V gives CDR1 SQVTM, CDR2 ANQGSEA. Trimming removed 7 bases from V and 3 bases from J, with 23 bases in between.